One and the same sample provided the 28 T cell receptor beta chains below, sequenced in a study of blood T cell repertoires in COVID-19. Measured with immunoSEQ multiplex PCR; TCRdb has only the in-frame clones, and not every one. The sample contains about 50,000 clones, 75% to 85% of which appear only once. Material: peripheral blood. Receptor source: a woman in her fifties or sixties with acute or convalescent COVID-19.

CDR3 sequence reads: CAISESKGRSGDEQFF. The CDR3, as DNA: TGTGCCATCAGTGAGTCAAAAGGGAGGTCCGGGGATGAGCAGTTCTTC. The chain couples TRBV10-3 to TRBJ2-1, with D tentatively TRBD2 (6 bases). CDR1 is ENHRY and CDR2 is SYGVKD in the germline V gene. The CDR3 extends over 16 amino acids. Trimming stripped 0 bases from V and 8 bases from J, with 17 bases between.

This chain uses TRBV6-1 with TRBJ1-3; 11 bases match TRBD1. J was trimmed by 4 bases and V by 4 bases; bases with no gene match: 6. CDR1 and CDR2 (germline): MNHNS, SASEGT. The length of the CDR3 is 16 residues. The CDR3 coding sequence is TGTGCCAGCAGTGGGACAGGGGGCTCTTTAGGAAACACCATATATTTT. This gives the protein CASSGTGGSLGNTIYF.

The chain has TRBV19 and TRBJ2-3; 13 positions agree with TRBD2. The CDR3 is 17 residues long. Germline CDR1 LNHDA, CDR2 SQIVND (reference sequence). V trimming: 5 bases; J trimming: 3 bases; junction bases outside the gene matches: 8. The CDR3 loop reads CASSPGLAGSGTDTQYF. The CDR3 DNA reads TGTGCCAGTAGTCCGGGACTAGCGGGATCAGGGACAGATACGCAGTATTTT.

About this clone: The junction departs from the called germline gene at one end, perhaps through a read error. The V call is TRBV6-6, the J call TRBJ1-2; 10 positions match TRBD1. The CDR3 runs to 10 residues. The germline V gene has CDR1 MNHNY and CDR2 SVGAGI (reference sequence). The CDR3, as DNA: TGTGCCAGCAGGGGGACAGGGGTGGCATTC. Protein sequence: CASRGTGVAF.

This chain links TRBV3-1 (or the pseudogene TRBV3-2) with TRBJ2-7; 7 bases map to TRBD1. The CDR3 loop spans 14 amino acids. V shed 1 base, J shed 4 bases, and the junction held 4 bases outside the gene matches. CDR1 LGHDT and CDR2 YNNKEL come from the germline V gene (reference sequence). The CDR3 coding sequence is TGTGCCAGCAGCCAAGCGGCAGGGGGATACGAGCAGTACTTC. This codes for CASSQAAGGYEQYF.

This clone was detected only once. CDR3 nucleotide sequence: TGTGCCAGTAGTATAACGACAAACTATGGCTACACCTTC. Encoded protein: CASSITTNYGYTF. This sequence joins TRBV19 and TRBJ1-2; D is undetermined. Germline V gives CDR1 LNHDA, CDR2 SQIVND (reference sequence). The CDR3 loop spans 13 amino acids. V lost 2 bases, J lost 2 bases, and 6 bases lay in between. The full variable domain, rest sourced from reference TRBV19 and TRBJ1-2, is DGGITQSPKYLFRKEGQNVTLSCEQNLNHDAMYWYRQDPGQGLRLIYYSQIVNDFQKGDIAEGYSVSREKKESFPLTVTSAQKNPTAFYLCASSITTNYGYTFGSGTRLTVV.

The chain uses TRBV2 and TRBJ2-1; the D is unclear. The ends were cut back, 7 bases at V and 3 bases at J, with 7 bases in the middle. The CDR3 contains 12 residues. Germline loops: CDR1 SNHLY, CDR2 FYNNEI. Written as DNA, the CDR3 is TGTGCCAGCATGGAGCTCTACAATGAGCAGTTCTTC. It codes for CASMELYNEQFF.

The gene calls are TRBV7-2 and TRBJ2-5, with D maybe TRBD2 (5 bases). CDR3 length: 13 amino acids. Trimming took 2 bases from V and 9 from J, leaving 13 bases between them. Per germline, CDR1 SGHTA and CDR2 FQGNSA. In nucleotides, the CDR3 is TGTGCCAGCAGCTTAAGGCGCACGGAGGCCCAGTACTTC. Translation gives CASSLRRTEAQYF.

The chain combines TRBV3-1 (or the pseudogene TRBV3-2) with TRBJ1-1, with TRBD1 identical over 10 bases. This CDR3 region has 14 residues. The germline CDR1 and CDR2 sequences are LGHDT and YNNKEL (reference sequence). Trimming removed 6 bases from V and 4 bases from J; junction bases left unmatched: 5. The CDR3 loop is CASSDRGLRTEAFF. The CDR3 bases are TGTGCCAGCAGTGACAGGGGGCTCCGCACTGAAGCTTTCTTT.

The chain employs TRBV5-1 and TRBJ2-5, with D perhaps matching TRBD2 (6 bases). The V and J ends lost 4 bases and 2 bases respectively, with 15 bases between them. The CDR3 has 15 residues. Germline V lookup: CDR1 SGHRS, CDR2 YFSETQ. CDR3 coding DNA: TGCGCCAGCAGCGCAGGTCGGGGGAGGCAAGAGACCCAGTACTTC. It codes for CASSAGRGRQETQYF. The complete variable domain, with remaining parts taken from reference TRBV5-1 and TRBJ2-5, reads KAGVTQTPRYLIKTRGQQVTLSCSPISGHRSVSWYQQTPGQGLQFLFEYFSETQRNKGNFPGRFSGRQFSNSRSEMNVSTLELGDSALYLCASSAGRGRQETQYFGPGTRLLVL.

This clone was seen more than once but under ten times. The chain has TRBV19 and TRBJ1-5; 7 bases align to TRBD1. The CDR3 extends over 13 amino acids. V dropped 9 bases and J dropped 6; count of bases not matched to a gene: 8. Germline lookup yields CDR1 LNHDA and CDR2 SQIVND (reference sequence). CDR3 sequence (DNA): TGTGCCAGCCAGGAGAAGGGGGCTCAGCCCCAGCATTTT. This gives the protein CASQEKGAQPQHF.

The chain uses TRBV19 and TRBJ1-1, with 9 bases fitting TRBD1. The V gene's germline CDR1 is LNHDA and CDR2 SQIVND (reference sequence). The V gene end was trimmed by 3 bases and the J gene end by 0 bases; junction bases not matched to a gene: 5. The CDR3 totals 16 residues. The CDR3 region has the DNA TGTGCCAGTAGTATTCAGACAGGGGGGATGAACACTGAAGCTTTCTTT. Translating it yields CASSIQTGGMNTEAFF.

The V gene is TRBV6-2 or TRBV6-3, the J gene TRBJ2-7; D is undetermined. The ends were cut back, 5 bases at V and 4 bases at J, with 9 bases in the middle. CDR3 length: 12 amino acids. CDR1 is MNHEY and CDR2 is SVGEGT in the germline V gene. CDR3 protein: CASSKTRYEQYF. CDR3 nucleotides: TGTGCCAGCAGTAAAACACGTTACGAGCAGTACTTC.

This chain links TRBV2 with TRBJ2-7, with D unclear. The CDR3 covers 13 residues. Germline V CDR1 and CDR2: SNHLY, FYNNEI. Trimming took 2 bases from V and 2 from J, leaving 7 bases between them. CDR3 sequence: CASSESVPYEQYF. The DNA for the CDR3 is TGTGCCAGCAGTGAATCCGTCCCCTACGAGCAGTACTTC.

In its sample, this clone was seen once. The V and J genes are TRBV30 and TRBJ1-6; TRBD1 matches 9 bases. The J segment lost 9 bases and the V segment lost 2 bases, leaving 5 bases of the junction unmatched. Germline V CDR1 and CDR2: GTSNPN, SVGIG (reference sequence). This CDR3 is built from 14 residues. The DNA of the CDR3 is TGTGCCTGGAGTAGGGACAGGGATGGTTCACCCCTCCACTTT. This encodes CAWSRDRDGSPLHF.

The V gene is TRBV10-3, the J gene TRBJ1-5; a weak D match, TRBD1 (6 bases). The CDR3 sequence is 17 residues long. The ends were cut back, 2 bases at V and 6 bases at J, with 20 bases in the middle. Germline CDR1 and CDR2: ENHRY and SYGVKD. The CDR3 sequence is CAISESRGGTAGQPQHF. The CDR3, as DNA: TGTGCCATCAGTGAGAGTAGGGGGGGGACTGCGGGTCAGCCCCAGCATTTT.

The chain recombines TRBV14 with TRBJ2-2, with D perhaps matching TRBD1 (6 bases). Looked up from germline, CDR1 is SGHDN and CDR2 is FVKESK. The CDR3 is made up of 16 amino acids. The germline V and J ends were trimmed by 5 bases and 4 bases, with 17 bases remaining between them. The CDR3 loop reads CASSTPRRGGTGELFF. The CDR3 DNA is TGTGCCAGCAGCACTCCCCGCAGGGGTGGCACCGGGGAGCTGTTTTTT.

This clone was seen more than once but under ten times. The rearrangement joins TRBV10-2 to TRBJ1-1; TRBD1 matches at 7 bases. The germline V gene encodes CDR1 WSHSY and CDR2 SAAADI. The CDR3 loop spans 14 amino acids. Unmatched junction bases numbered 8, after V lost 10 bases and J lost 0 bases. CDR3 coding DNA: TGCGCCACAACTTCCGGGACAGTGAACACTGAAGCTTTCTTT. Translation gives CATTSGTVNTEAFF.

The rearrangement links TRBV30 to TRBJ2-7, with D uncertain. CDR1 is GTSNPN, CDR2 SVGIG, per germline (reference sequence). The CDR3 consists of 15 residues. V lost 0 bases to trimming and J lost 1 base, with 13 bases between them. CDR3 sequence reads: CAWSVGLLRSYEQYF. The DNA for the CDR3 is TGTGCCTGGAGTGTTGGGCTCCTCAGGTCCTACGAGCAGTACTTC.

The V call is TRBV7-2, the J call TRBJ1-1; no clear D. V was pared by 5 bases and J by 4 bases, with 17 bases between. In germline, CDR1 is SGHTA, CDR2 FQGNSA. CDR3 length: 15 amino acids. The CDR3 DNA follows: TGTGCCAGCAGCATTCTGACTTGGAGGCTCACTGAAGCTTTCTTT. This translates into CASSILTWRLTEAFF. The whole variable domain, remainder taken from reference TRBV7-2 and TRBJ1-1, is GAGVSQSPSNKVTEKGKDVELRCDPISGHTALYWYRQSLGQGLEFLIYFQGNSAPDKSGLPSDRFSAERTGGSVSTLTIQRTQQEDSAVYLCASSILTWRLTEAFFGQGTRLTVV.

The chain has TRBV21-1 and TRBJ2-1; the table's D gene call, TRBD2, was not cross checked with the DNA. TRBV21-1 is assigned pseudogene status. The CDR3 length is 22 residues. The CDR3 loop reads CASSLAGRLAEKPRRAYPYEFF. The CDR3 coding sequence is TGTGCCAGCAGCCTGGCAGGAAGACTAGCGGAAAAACCCCGGAGGGCCTACCCTTACGAGTTCTTC.

This clone has only a few counts. The chain joins TRBV6-4 to TRBJ1-5; D not certain. The CDR3 runs to 13 residues. Germline CDR1 and CDR2: MRHNA and SNTAGT. The V and J ends lost 4 bases and 6 bases respectively, with 10 bases between them. The CDR3 region is CASSVEEGQPQHF. The CDR3 bases are TGTGCCAGCAGTGTGGAGGAAGGTCAGCCCCAGCATTTT.

This clone was recorded only once. V usage is TRBV5-4 and J usage is TRBJ1-2; D unresolved. CDR3 length equals 12 residues. V was trimmed by 1 base and J by 4 bases, leaving 5 bases between them. Per germline, CDR1 SGHNT and CDR2 YYREEE (reference sequence). CDR3 sequence reads: CASSLNSYGYTF. DNA of the CDR3: TGTGCCAGCAGCTTGAATAGCTATGGCTACACCTTC.

J is TRBJ2-3 and V is TRBV24-1; D gene ambiguous. Germline lookup yields CDR1 KGHDR and CDR2 SFDVKD. V lost 7 bases to trimming and J lost 3 bases, with 4 bases between them. This CDR3 region has 11 residues. CDR3 in amino acids: CATSRTDTQYF. CDR3 sequence (DNA): TGTGCCACCAGCCGGACAGATACGCAGTATTTT.

The rearrangement uses TRBV14 and TRBJ1-4, with 7 bases identical to TRBD1. Looked up from germline, CDR1 is SGHDN and CDR2 is FVKESK. The CDR3 runs 15 residues. V was pared by 3 bases and J by 8 bases, with 9 bases of the junction left unmatched. CDR3 coding DNA: TGTGCCAGCAGCCATAAACAGGGGTCGGGGGAAAAACTGTTTTTT. It encodes CASSHKQGSGEKLFF.

The chain employs TRBV11-2 and TRBJ2-7; 12 bases map to TRBD2. The CDR3 sequence is 14 residues long. With V trimmed by 5 bases and J by 9 bases, 8 bases remained unmatched. Germline assignment: CDR1 SGHAT and CDR2 FQNNGV. The CDR3 loop is CASSPGLAGSRQYF. The CDR3 nucleotides read TGTGCCAGCAGCCCCGGACTAGCGGGGTCCAGGCAGTACTTC.

This chain uses TRBV10-3 with TRBJ1-5; unclear D gene. The germline V gene encodes CDR1 ENHRY and CDR2 SYGVKD. V was trimmed by 2 bases and J by 7 bases, leaving 6 bases between them. This CDR3 is built from 12 residues. CDR3 loop: CAISEVRQPQHF. CDR3 DNA: TGTGCCATCAGTGAGGTTCGGCAGCCCCAGCATTTT.

This chain uses TRBV4-2 with TRBJ1-2; the D gene is possibly TRBD1 (6 bases). Germline V lookup: CDR1 LGHNA, CDR2 YNFKEQ. V lost 2 bases and J lost 8, with 12 bases in between. The CDR3 has 13 residues. The CDR3 nucleotides are TGTGCCAGCAGCCAACGGACAGACCAGGGCTACACCTTC. This translates into CASSQRTDQGYTF.